Each of the 14 T cell receptor beta chains below was sequenced from the same sample in a study of cytomegalovirus exposure and HLA in healthy donors. Primers: 60 Vbeta forward and 13 Jbeta reverse. Clones were sequenced by immunoSEQ multiplex PCR, and TCRdb holds only the in-frame ones, with some missing. Counted here are some 160,000 clones, over 65% occurring once; the ten biggest clones make up 2% to 2.5%. The sequenced sample consisted of PBMCs. These receptors all stem from a man between 60 and 70 years old in good health and CMV-seronegative.

This chain links TRBV27 with TRBJ1-5; D is possibly TRBD1 (6 bases). This CDR3 comprises 13 residues. Germline V gene sequence: CDR1 MNHEY, CDR2 SMNVEV (reference sequence). V lost 5 bases and J lost 5, with 10 bases in between. The CDR3 DNA is TGTGCCAGCAGTGTCAGGGGCGATCAGCCCCAGCATTTT. It yields the protein CASSVRGDQPQHF.

The V call is TRBV7-2, the J call TRBJ1-5, with no clear D. Trimming removed 3 bases from V and 1 base from J, with 10 bases in between. The CDR3 consists of 15 residues. Germline V gene sequence: CDR1 SGHTA, CDR2 FQGNSA. The CDR3 sequence is CASSFQGSSNQPQHF. DNA for the CDR3: TGTGCCAGCAGCTTTCAAGGGAGCAGCAATCAGCCCCAGCATTTT. Looking up the rest from reference TRBV7-2 and TRBJ1-5 gives the full variable domain: GAGVSQSPSNKVTEKGKDVELRCDPISGHTALYWYRQSLGQGLEFLIYFQGNSAPDKSGLPSDRFSAERTGGSVSTLTIQRTQQEDSAVYLCASSFQGSSNQPQHFGDGTRLSIL.

The genes are TRBV5-1 and TRBJ2-1, with 7 bases matching TRBD1. The CDR3 has 12 residues. Unmatched junction bases numbered 2, after V lost 4 bases and J lost 7 bases. Germline lookup yields CDR1 SGHRS and CDR2 YFSETQ. CDR3 sequence (DNA): TGCGCCAGCAGCCCGACAGGGAATGAGCAGTTCTTC. It codes for CASSPTGNEQFF.

This clone was observed once. The rearrangement links TRBV6-6 to TRBJ2-1; 7 bases line up with TRBD1. The CDR3 loop spans 13 amino acids. Germline V CDR1 and CDR2: MNHNY, SVGAGI (reference sequence). With 10 bases clipped from V and 5 bases from J, the junction kept 8 bases outside the gene matches. The CDR3 protein is CATSGDSDNEQFF. The CDR3 DNA sequence: TGTGCCACCTCCGGGGACAGTGACAATGAGCAGTTCTTC.

The chain is built from TRBV5-6 and TRBJ2-2; 12 bases align to TRBD2. The germline CDR1 and CDR2 sequences are SGHDT and YYEEEE. The trim removed 3 bases at V and 4 bases at J, leaving 1 base unmatched. The CDR3 loop spans 15 amino acids. The CDR3 reads CASSWGLAGTGELFF. CDR3 nucleotides: TGTGCCAGCAGCTGGGGACTAGCGGGCACCGGGGAGCTGTTTTTT. Filled out from reference TRBV5-6 and TRBJ2-2, the complete variable domain reads DAGVTQSPTHLIKTRGQQVTLRCSPKSGHDTVSWYQQALGQGPQFIFQYYEEEERQRGNFPDRFSGHQFPNYSSELNVNALLLGDSALYLCASSWGLAGTGELFFGEGSRLTVL.

The CDR3 region has the DNA TGTGCCTGGAGTGTAGGGGCTATGGATACGCAGTATTTT. This translates into CAWSVGAMDTQYF. This sequence joins TRBV30 and TRBJ2-3; TRBD1 might be the D (5 bases). The CDR3 length is 13 residues. Germline CDR1 is GTSNPN and CDR2 is SVGIG (reference sequence). V lost 0 bases and J lost 6, with 10 bases in between.

This chain joins TRBV30 and TRBJ2-5; D may be TRBD2 (5 bases). Trimming pared 5 bases from V and 2 bases from J, leaving 9 bases between. Germline CDR1 GTSNPN, CDR2 SVGIG (reference sequence). This CDR3 has 12 amino acids. CDR3 sequence (DNA): TGTGCCTGGGAGCCGGGACAAGAGACCCAGTACTTC. It is translated as CAWEPGQETQYF.

This rearrangement joins TRBV11-1 to TRBJ1-1; D is undetermined. The germline V and J ends were trimmed by 0 bases and 0 bases, with 8 bases remaining between them. The CDR3 extends over 15 amino acids. Germline values: CDR1 SGHAT, CDR2 FQDESV (reference sequence). This chain's CDR3 is CASSLAASVNTEAFF. The CDR3 DNA is TGTGCCAGCAGCTTAGCGGCCAGCGTGAACACTGAAGCTTTCTTT.

This clone appeared a single time. The chain combines TRBV7-9 with TRBJ2-7, with 9 nucleotides matching TRBD2. The V and J ends lost 3 bases and 7 bases, in that order; junction bases with no gene match: 4. The CDR3 extends over 13 amino acids. From germline, CDR1 is SEHNR and CDR2 FQNEAQ (reference sequence). The CDR3 loop reads CASSFLAGWEQYF. For the CDR3, the DNA is TGTGCCAGCAGCTTCCTAGCGGGGTGGGAGCAGTACTTC. The full variable domain, completed using reference TRBV7-9 and TRBJ2-7, is DTGVSQNPRHKITKRGQNVTFRCDPISEHNRLYWYRQTLGQGPEFLTYFQNEAQLEKSRLLSDRFSAERPKGSFSTLEIQRTEQGDSAMYLCASSFLAGWEQYFGPGTRLTVT.

The chain links TRBV7-9 to TRBJ2-1; D may be TRBD2 (6 bases). CDR1 SEHNR and CDR2 FQNEAQ come from the germline V gene (reference sequence). The CDR3 covers 14 residues. Trimming removed 11 bases from V and 1 base from J, with 15 bases in between. The CDR3 nucleotides read TGTGCCCGCCTGGAGCGGGTTTCCTACAATGAGCAGTTCTTC. This codes for CARLERVSYNEQFF.

The chain employs TRBV5-1 and TRBJ2-7; weak D call: TRBD1 (5 bases). This CDR3 is built from 13 residues. With 4 bases removed from V and 2 bases from J, the gap between germline ends came to 10 bases. Germline-derived CDR1 and CDR2 are SGHRS and YFSETQ. The CDR3 here is CASSHGQTYEQYF. CDR3 bases: TGCGCCAGCAGCCACGGACAAACCTACGAGCAGTACTTC.

The chain combines TRBV5-4 with TRBJ2-7; 7 nucleotides match TRBD1. Germline CDR1 is SGHNT and CDR2 is YYREEE (reference sequence). Trimming cost V 1 base and J 5 bases; bases outside gene matches: 9. The CDR3 totals 15 residues. CDR3 nucleotides: TGTGCCAGCAGCTTGCGGCAGGGGGATATCCACGAGCAGTACTTC. Translating it yields CASSLRQGDIHEQYF.

The chain employs TRBV4-1 and TRBJ1-4; TRBD1 matches at 8 bases. CDR1 MGHRA and CDR2 YSYEKL come from the germline V gene. The CDR3 is 14 residues long. The V gene end was trimmed by 6 bases and the J gene end by 7 bases; junction bases not matched to a gene: 7. In nucleotides, the CDR3 is TGCGCCAGCAGTCAGGACAGGGACCTTGAAAAACTGTTTTTT. This gives the protein CASSQDRDLEKLFF.

J is TRBJ1-2 and V is TRBV29-1, with a tentative D call TRBD1 (5 bases). In germline, CDR1 is SQVTM, CDR2 ANQGSEA. This CDR3 region has 14 residues. Deletions cut 0 bases from V and 9 bases from J, with 17 bases between. The CDR3 region is CSVEDPDGGESYTF. CDR3 in DNA: TGCAGCGTTGAAGATCCCGATGGGGGGGAGAGCTACACCTTC. The full variable domain, completed using reference TRBV29-1 and TRBJ1-2, is SAVISQKPSRDICQRGTSLTIQCQVDSQVTMMFWYRQQPGQSLTLIATANQGSEATYESGFVIDKFPISRPNLTFSTLTVSNMSPEDSSIYLCSVEDPDGGESYTFGSGTRLTVV.